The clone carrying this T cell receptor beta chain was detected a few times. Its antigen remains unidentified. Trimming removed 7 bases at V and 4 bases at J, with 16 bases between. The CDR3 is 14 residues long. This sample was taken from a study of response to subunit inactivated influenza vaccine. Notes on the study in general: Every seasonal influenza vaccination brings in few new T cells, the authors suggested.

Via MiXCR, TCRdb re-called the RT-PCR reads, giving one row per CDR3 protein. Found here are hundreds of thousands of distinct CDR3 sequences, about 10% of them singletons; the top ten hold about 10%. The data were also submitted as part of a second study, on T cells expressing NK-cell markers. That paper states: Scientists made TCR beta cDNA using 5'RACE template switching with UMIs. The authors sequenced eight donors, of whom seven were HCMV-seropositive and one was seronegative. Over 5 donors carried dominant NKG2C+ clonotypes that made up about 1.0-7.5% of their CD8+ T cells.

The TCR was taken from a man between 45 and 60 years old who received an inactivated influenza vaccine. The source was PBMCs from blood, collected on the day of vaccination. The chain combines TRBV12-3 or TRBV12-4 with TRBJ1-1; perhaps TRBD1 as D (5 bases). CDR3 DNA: TGTGCCAGCAACCACGGGACCAGGGTCACTGAAGCTTTCTTT. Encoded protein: CASNHGTRVTEAFF.